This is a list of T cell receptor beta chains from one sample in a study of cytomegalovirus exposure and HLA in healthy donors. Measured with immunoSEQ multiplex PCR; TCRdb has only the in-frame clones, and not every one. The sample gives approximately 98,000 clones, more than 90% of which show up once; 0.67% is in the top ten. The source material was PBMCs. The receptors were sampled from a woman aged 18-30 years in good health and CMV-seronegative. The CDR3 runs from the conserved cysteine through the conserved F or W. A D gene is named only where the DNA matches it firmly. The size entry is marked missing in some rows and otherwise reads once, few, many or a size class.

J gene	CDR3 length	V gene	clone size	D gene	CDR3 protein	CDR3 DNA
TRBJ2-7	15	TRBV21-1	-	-	CASSKAKTGFYEQYF	TGTGCCAGCAGCAAAGCGAAGACAGGCTTCTACGAGCAGTACTTC
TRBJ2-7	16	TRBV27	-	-	CASSPQWAGMTYEQYF	TGTGCCAGCAGCCCTCAGTGGGCAGGGATGACCTACGAGCAGTACTTC
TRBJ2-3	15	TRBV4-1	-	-	CASSRDNSNSYTQYF	TGCGCCAGCAGTCGGGACAACAGTAACAGTTATACGCAGTATTTT
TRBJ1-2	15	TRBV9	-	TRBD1	CASSPWTGGADGYTF	TGTGCCAGCAGCCCCTGGACAGGGGGCGCCGATGGCTACACCTTC
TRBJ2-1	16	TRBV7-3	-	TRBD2	CASSPRTSGGNNEQFF	TGTGCCAGCAGCCCCCGGACTAGCGGGGGGAACAATGAGCAGTTCTTC
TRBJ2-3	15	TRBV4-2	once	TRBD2	CASSQTGGDTDTQYF	TGTGCCAGCAGCCAAACGGGGGGGGACACAGATACGCAGTATTTT
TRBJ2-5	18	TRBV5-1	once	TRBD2	CASSWTLSGGTTQETQYF	TGCGCCAGCAGCTGGACCCTTAGCGGGGGGACGACACAAGAGACCCAGTACTTC
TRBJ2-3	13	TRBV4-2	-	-	CASSQPPTDTQYF	TGTGCCAGCAGCCAACCCCCGACAGATACGCAGTATTTT
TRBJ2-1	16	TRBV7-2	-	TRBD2	CASSSSGTSFYNEQFF	TGTGCCAGCAGCTCCTCCGGGACTAGTTTCTACAATGAGCAGTTCTTC
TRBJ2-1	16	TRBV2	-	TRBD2	CASIELSGGASYEQFF	TGTGCCAGCATTGAATTAAGCGGGGGGGCTTCCTATGAGCAGTTCTTC
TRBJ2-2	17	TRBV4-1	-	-	CASSPLGGRLDTGELFF	TGCGCCAGCAGCCCTCTCGGGGGGCGCTTGGACACCGGGGAGCTGTTTTTT
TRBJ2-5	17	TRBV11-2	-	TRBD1	CASSLVYGQGARETQYF	TGTGCCAGCAGCTTAGTGTACGGACAGGGGGCGCGGGAGACCCAGTACTTC
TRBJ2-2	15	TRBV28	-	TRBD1	CASRPGGDWAGELFF	TGTGCCAGCAGACCAGGGGGCGATTGGGCCGGGGAGCTGTTTTTT
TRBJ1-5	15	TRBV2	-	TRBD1	CASRYDRGLGQPQHF	TGTGCCAGCAGGTATGACAGGGGGCTTGGACAGCCCCAGCATTTT
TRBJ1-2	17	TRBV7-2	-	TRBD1	CASSLAGDRVGADGYTF	TGTGCCAGCAGCTTAGCCGGGGACAGGGTAGGCGCTGATGGCTACACCTTC
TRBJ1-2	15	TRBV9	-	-	CASSVDTLGDRGYTF	TGTGCCAGCAGCGTAGACACTTTAGGGGATCGGGGCTACACCTTC
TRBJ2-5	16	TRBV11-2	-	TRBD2	CASSLTGAGPGETQYF	TGTGCCAGCAGCTTAACCGGAGCGGGGCCGGGGGAGACCCAGTACTTC